Below, 11 T cell receptor beta chains from the same sample are listed, as sequenced in a study of T cell responses to AZD1222 COVID-19 vaccine. TCRdb's table, derived via immunoSEQ multiplex PCR, lists solely in-frame clones and lacks some. The sample gives about 200,000 clones, roughly 91% of which show up once; less than 1.2% is in the top ten. The starting material was peripheral blood, obtained on day 0 of MenACWY control vaccination. These receptors originate from an adult in good health.

V and J are TRBV5-6 and TRBJ1-1; no reliable D call. The length of the CDR3 is 14 residues. Between the trimmed V and J ends, which lost 1 base and 0 bases, there was a span of 7 bases. Germline loops: CDR1 SGHDT, CDR2 YYEEEE. The CDR3 DNA reads as TGTGCCAGCAGCTTGAACCCGATGAACACTGAAGCTTTCTTT. Its protein product is CASSLNPMNTEAFF.

The chain uses TRBV6-6 and TRBJ1-5, with D uncertain. CDR1 and CDR2 (germline): MNHNY, SVGAGI (reference sequence). Deletions cut 6 bases from V and 2 bases from J, with 14 bases between. This CDR3 region has 15 residues. The CDR3 loop is CASSLEPEGNQPQHF. The CDR3 DNA sequence: TGTGCCAGCAGCCTTGAACCGGAGGGCAATCAGCCCCAGCATTTT.

V is TRBV19 and J is TRBJ1-2, with 7 bases aligning to TRBD1. This CDR3 has 16 amino acids. CDR1 is LNHDA, CDR2 SQIVND, per germline (reference sequence). With 6 bases clipped from V and 6 bases from J, the junction kept 16 bases outside the gene matches. Written as DNA, the CDR3 is TGTGCCAGTAGAACCTTACAGGGGCCGCAACGTGATGGCTACACCTTC. It encodes CASRTLQGPQRDGYTF.

The V call is TRBV28, the J call TRBJ2-7; TRBD1 matches 8 bases. The CDR3 has 15 residues. In germline, CDR1 is MDHEN, CDR2 SYDVKM. V dropped 4 bases and J dropped 6; count of bases not matched to a gene: 11. The CDR3 DNA sequence: TGTGCCAGCAGTTCCCCTGGACAGGGAGGAGTCGAGCAGTACTTC. Translation gives CASSSPGQGGVEQYF.

The chain links TRBV30 to TRBJ1-5; a weak D match, TRBD1 (5 bases). Germline assignment: CDR1 GTSNPN and CDR2 SVGIG (reference sequence). V dropped 3 bases and J dropped 9 bases, with 21 bases sitting between them. The CDR3 is 15 residues long. As DNA, the CDR3 is TGTGCCTGGAGCCCCAGGGCAGTGTACGGGTGGCCCCAGCATTTT. Translated, it gives CAWSPRAVYGWPQHF.

This chain connects TRBV5-4 to TRBJ1-2; D not certain. The CDR3 runs 12 residues. Per the germline V gene, CDR1 is SGHNT and CDR2 is YYREEE (reference sequence). V lost 4 bases, J lost 2 bases, and 6 bases lay in between. The CDR3 sequence: CASSDSNYGYTF. CDR3 coding DNA: TGTGCCAGCAGCGATTCAAACTATGGCTACACCTTC.

This clone was seen a single time. This rearrangement joins TRBV10-1 to TRBJ2-7, with 9 bases aligning to TRBD2. Germline CDR1 reads WNHNN; CDR2 reads SYGVQD (reference sequence). J lost 7 bases, V lost 0 bases, and 7 bases had no gene match. The CDR3 is 15 amino acids. CDR3 bases: TGCGCCAGCAGTGAGTCGACAGCGGGGGGCGGGGAGCAGTACTTC. Translation: CASSESTAGGGEQYF.

J is TRBJ1-2 and V is TRBV6-1; D remains ambiguous. This CDR3 has 14 residues. Trimming shortened V by 2 bases and J by 2 bases, and 9 bases separated the two germline ends. Germline V gives CDR1 MNHNS, CDR2 SASEGT. The CDR3 region is CASSEIRRNYGYTF. DNA for the CDR3: TGTGCCAGCAGTGAAATTAGGAGGAACTATGGCTACACCTTC.

The rearrangement links TRBV27 to TRBJ1-1; D is possibly TRBD1 (6 bases). Between the trimmed V and J ends, which lost 8 bases and 10 bases, there was a span of 17 bases. The CDR3 is 12 residues long. Germline V gene lookup returns CDR1 MNHEY and CDR2 SMNVEV (reference sequence). The CDR3 coding sequence is TGTGCCAGCTCCCAGAGGGGACACGGAGCTTTCTTT. This sequence encodes CASSQRGHGAFF.

This chain's CDR3 is CASSPYRDNQPQHF. CDR3 nucleotides: TGTGCCAGCAGCCCGTACAGGGATAATCAGCCCCAGCATTTT. This chain connects TRBV5-5 to TRBJ1-5, with a possible D match to TRBD1 (6 bases). The ends were cut back, 4 bases at V and 4 bases at J, with 12 bases in the middle. The length of the CDR3 is 14 residues. CDR1 and CDR2 from the germline V gene are SGHKS and YYEKEE (reference sequence).

The J gene is TRBJ2-7, the V gene TRBV7-6, with 7 bases fitting TRBD1. V trimming: 5 bases; J trimming: 2 bases; junction bases outside the gene matches: 9. The CDR3 runs 15 residues. The germline gives CDR1 SGHVS, CDR2 FNYEAQ. CDR3 protein: CASSAQTGSAYEQYF. The CDR3 bases are TGTGCCAGCAGCGCACAGACAGGGTCGGCCTACGAGCAGTACTTC.